This entry is about one T cell receptor beta chain. At one of its ends the junction is not consistent with the germline gene, which may arise from a read error. This record belongs to a study of control samples from healthy donors and cancer patients. Clones were sequenced by immunoSEQ multiplex PCR, and TCRdb holds only the in-frame ones, with some missing. The repertoire holds tens of thousands of clones, roughly nine tenths seen once, with 1.6% in the top ten. This receptor was taken from a man aged 35-49 years with colorectal cancer. The sequencing input was PBMCs.

CDR3 sequence (DNA): TGTGTCAGCAGCCAAGGACAGGGGGCTTCCTACGAGCAGTACTTC. Amino acids: CVSSQGQGASYEQYF. The V and J genes are TRBV3-1 (or the pseudogene TRBV3-2) and TRBJ2-7; 11 positions agree with TRBD1. The CDR3 runs 15 residues. Germline V gene lookup returns CDR1 LGHDT and CDR2 YNNKEL (reference sequence).